This TCR beta chain was sequenced for a study of cytomegalovirus exposure and HLA in healthy donors. For this clone: Antigen specificity is unknown.

CDR1 is GTSNPN and CDR2 is SVGIG in the germline V gene (reference sequence). V was shortened by 3 bases and J by 0 bases, with 8 bases between the two germline ends. The CDR3 runs to 13 residues. It was with 60 Vbeta and 13 Jbeta primers that the PCR ran. Some clones are missing from TCRdb's copy, which holds only in-frame ones; the method was immunoSEQ multiplex PCR. The table includes roughly 110,000 clones, 81% detected once. Notes on the study in general: Per published reports, the classifier diagnosed cytomegalovirus status with high specificity and sensitivity.

The chain is built from TRBV30 and TRBJ1-1; D uncertain. This receptor was taken from a man younger than 40 in good health and CMV-seronegative. The specimen sequenced was PBMCs. CDR3 region: CAWRHDMNTEAFF. Written as DNA, the CDR3 is TGTGCCTGGAGACATGACATGAACACTGAAGCTTTCTTT.